One and the same sample provided the 16 T cell receptor beta chains below, sequenced in a study of blood T cells in healthy people across ages. A second PCR, run for about 6 to 11 cycles, used a sample-barcoded 5' primer plus a J-beta primer mix. TCRdb re-called the 5' RACE reads through MiXCR, storing one row per CDR3 protein. This table has hundreds of thousands of distinct CDR3 sequences, about 53% appearing once. Specimen: blood. Receptors originate from a man aged 80 or over in good health.

This clonotype was detected only a few times. V usage is TRBV5-5 and J usage is TRBJ2-7, with 10 bases aligning to TRBD2. This CDR3 has 16 amino acids. Germline trimming cut 1 base from V and 7 bases from J; bases unmatched to any gene: 11. CDR1 is SGHKS, CDR2 YYEKEE, per germline (reference sequence). The CDR3 DNA reads TGTGCCAGCAGCTTGATTAGCGGGAGGATTAGGTCGGAGCAGTACTTC. The encoded protein is CASSLISGRIRSEQYF.

The chain is built from TRBV7-6 and TRBJ1-6; a possible D gene is TRBD1 (5 bases). Germline CDR1 SGHVS, CDR2 FNYEAQ. This CDR3 has 15 amino acids. V lost 4 bases and J lost 5, with 12 bases in between. CDR3 loop: CASSSRQSDNSPLHF. The CDR3 nucleotides read TGTGCCAGCAGCTCAAGACAGTCCGATAATTCACCCCTCCACTTT.

The rearrangement links TRBV12-3 or TRBV12-4 to TRBJ2-5; D remains unclear. V dropped 3 bases and J dropped 2 bases, with 10 bases sitting between them. The CDR3 contains 14 residues. CDR3 amino acids: CASSFSGLQETQYF. CDR3 bases: TGTGCCAGCAGTTTTTCCGGCCTGCAAGAGACCCAGTACTTC.

The gene calls are TRBV28 and TRBJ2-3; D remains unclear. Germline assignment: CDR1 MDHEN and CDR2 SYDVKM. CDR3 length: 16 amino acids. Trimming stripped 5 bases from V and 4 bases from J, with 19 bases between. CDR3 DNA sequence: TGTGCCAGCAGTCCCCGCCCAGCGAAGCTCTCAGATACGCAGTATTTT. Its protein product is CASSPRPAKLSDTQYF. Full variable domain (missing parts from reference TRBV28 and TRBJ2-3): DVKVTQSSRYLVKRTGEKVFLECVQDMDHENMFWYRQDPGLGLRLIYFSYDVKMKEKGDIPEGYSVSREKKERFSLILESASTNQTSMYLCASSPRPAKLSDTQYFGPGTRLTVL.

The genes are TRBV24-1 and TRBJ2-2; the match to TRBD2 covers 12 bases. Trimming took 4 bases from V and 6 from J; bases not matched to a gene: 2. The CDR3 sequence is 15 residues long. CDR1 and CDR2 (germline): KGHDR, SFDVKD. The CDR3, as DNA: TGTGCCACCAGTGAACTAGCGGGAGGTCCCGGGGAGCTGTTTTTT. It specifies CATSELAGGPGELFF.

Details on this clonotype: Its ends do not fully match the called genes, so a read error is possible. The V call is TRBV7-9, the J call TRBJ2-2; TRBD1 or TRBD2 may be the D gene (5 bases each). Germline V gene sequence: CDR1 SEHNR, CDR2 FQNEAQ (reference sequence). The CDR3 extends over 16 amino acids. CDR3 coding DNA: TGTGCCAGCAGCCCTTTACGCCAAACAGGCACCGGGGAGTTGTTTTTT. Protein product: CASSPLRQTGTGELFF.

This clonotype was counted once. The V and J genes are TRBV7-2 and TRBJ2-5; 7 bases align to TRBD1. The J call may be in error: the DNA end matches TRBJ2-7 better. Germline CDR1 SGHTA, CDR2 FQGNSA. The CDR3 is 14 amino acids. The chain's CDR3 is CASRKDRVGSEQYF. The DNA of the CDR3 is TGTGCCAGCAGAAAAGACAGGGTGGGGTCCGAGCAGTACTTC.

This clonotype came up many times. This chain uses TRBV20-1 with TRBJ2-3; D may be TRBD1 (6 bases). V was pared by 6 bases and J by 0 bases, with 16 bases between. The CDR3 length is 15 residues. Per the germline V gene, CDR1 is DFQATT and CDR2 is SNEGSKA (reference sequence). The CDR3: CSARGQPISTDTQYF. The CDR3 DNA sequence: TGCAGTGCCCGAGGACAGCCTATTAGCACAGATACGCAGTATTTT.

V gene TRBV4-1 combines with J gene TRBJ2-7; unclear D gene. Looked up from germline, CDR1 is MGHRA and CDR2 is YSYEKL. The length of the CDR3 is 15 residues. Trimming shortened V by 3 bases and J by 0 bases, and 12 bases separated the two germline ends. CDR3 coding DNA: TGCGCCAGCAGCCAGATTCCAGTCCTCTCCTACGAGCAGTACTTC. Translated: CASSQIPVLSYEQYF.

The V and J genes are TRBV6-1 and TRBJ2-1; D is uncertain. The CDR3 contains 14 residues. V gave up 7 bases and J gave up 6 bases, with 16 bases separating them. Germline CDR1 and CDR2: MNHNS and SASEGT. CDR3 in DNA: TGTGCCAGCACGAACGGCAGGTTCGGCAATGAGCAGTTCTTC. This sequence encodes CASTNGRFGNEQFF.

The J gene is TRBJ2-3, the V gene TRBV7-2, with D possibly TRBD1 on 6 matching bases. Per germline, CDR1 SGHTA and CDR2 FQGNSA. CDR3 length: 15 residues. V lost 1 base, J lost 3 bases, and 11 bases lay in between. The CDR3 sequence: CASSLEGRGTDTQYF. In nucleotides, the CDR3 is TGTGCCAGCAGCTTAGAGGGCAGGGGAACAGATACGCAGTATTTT.

The chain joins TRBV5-1 to TRBJ1-2; no reliable D call. V lost 0 bases to trimming and J lost 2 bases, with 8 bases between them. The CDR3 length is 14 residues. CDR1 is SGHRS, CDR2 YFSETQ, per germline. The DNA for the CDR3 is TGCGCCAGCAGCTTGGTGTTGGCAAACTATGGCTACACCTTC. This encodes CASSLVLANYGYTF.

The rearrangement links TRBV7-3 to TRBJ2-2; TRBD2 is a possible D gene (6 bases). Germline V CDR1 and CDR2: SGHTA, FQGTGA. The CDR3 is made up of 16 amino acids. Trimming pared 4 bases from V and 0 bases from J, leaving 12 bases between. CDR3 in amino acids: CASSSAGGANTGELFF. The CDR3 coding sequence is TGTGCCAGCAGCTCCGCCGGAGGGGCGAACACCGGGGAGCTGTTTTTT. The full variable domain, with the rest looked up from reference TRBV7-3 and TRBJ2-2, is GAGVSQTPSNKVTEKGKYVELRCDPISGHTALYWYRQSLGQGPEFLIYFQGTGAADDSGLPNDRFFAVRPEGSVSTLKIQRTERGDSAVYLCASSSAGGANTGELFFGEGSRLTVL.

Worth noting for this clonotype: A much more abundant neighbour one base away suggests this may be a read error. The chain carries TRBV29-1 and TRBJ2-5, with 8 bases fitting TRBD1. The last part of the DNA fits TRBJ2-1 better; the J call may be wrong. The CDR3 extends over 13 amino acids. Looked up from germline, CDR1 is SQVTM and CDR2 is ANQGSEA. CDR3 nucleotides: TGCAGCGTTGAAGAAACCAGGGGGCAGACCCAGTTCTTC. Amino acid sequence: CSVEETRGQTQFF.

The chain couples TRBV24-1 to TRBJ2-2; 7 bases agree with TRBD1. V dropped 4 bases and J dropped 0; count of bases not matched to a gene: 4. In germline, CDR1 is KGHDR, CDR2 SFDVKD. This CDR3 has 16 amino acids. The DNA of the CDR3 is TGTGCCACCAGTGACCGGACAGGATCGAACACCGGGGAGCTGTTTTTT. It translates to CATSDRTGSNTGELFF.

This chain joins TRBV5-1 and TRBJ1-3; D possibly corresponds to TRBD1 (5 bases). Germline V CDR1 and CDR2: SGHRS, YFSETQ. Trimming left V 1 base short and J 3 bases short, with 11 bases between. The CDR3 is 15 amino acids. Written as DNA, the CDR3 is TGCGCCAGCAGCTTGAACGGGGGAGATGGAAACACCATATATTTT. It translates to CASSLNGGDGNTIYF.